This T cell receptor (beta chain) was captured in a study of human T cells and chemical hapten exposure. Time point meaning: pre-sensitization, week 0. The treatment: therapeutic diphenylcyclopropenone sensitization with weekly scalp DPC. The CDR3 length is 11 residues. Trimming removed 8 bases from V and 0 bases from J, with 7 bases in between. Germline CDR1 reads SQVTM; CDR2 reads ANQGSEA. In the original workflow: Sample TCR totals centred on a median of around 93,000, ranging about 20,000 to 700,000. One entry per CDR3 protein, called by TCRdb with MiXCR from the RACE reads. For this entry, the V and J calls and clone size follow TCRdb and not the study's own pipeline. The sample comprises roughly 40,000 distinct CDR3 sequences, 9.5% to 15% of which are singletons, and about 5.7% rests with the top ten.

The sample was whole blood, taken in connection with sensitization to the hapten diphenylcyclopropenone (DPC). This chain connects TRBV29-1 to TRBJ2-5, with no clear D. This TCR was recovered from a woman in her thirties with alopecia areata. Some clones in this sample may be carry-over from other donors' samples. The CDR3 sequence is CSSRNQETQYF. DNA for the CDR3: TGCAGCTCAAGAAACCAAGAGACCCAGTACTTC.